The clone carrying this T cell receptor (beta chain) was observed a handful of times. Clones were read by immunoSEQ multiplex PCR, and TCRdb kept only the in-frame ones, dropping some. The data hold some 81,000 clones, with over 75% observed a single time. These data originate in a study of T cell changes during pregnancy in multiple sclerosis. Germline V CDR1 and CDR2: SGHTA, FQGTGA. Trimming cost V 5 bases and J 5 bases; bases outside gene matches: 7. This CDR3 is 15 amino acids long. The material sequenced was peripheral blood, taken before pregnancy. The chain uses TRBV7-3 and TRBJ2-2, with 8 bases matching TRBD1. The origin of this receptor is a female donor with multiple sclerosis, enrolled in a pregnancy study. The CDR3 DNA sequence: TGTGCCAGCAGCACTGGACAGGGAAGAACCGGGGAGCTGTTTTTT. Protein: CASSTGQGRTGELFF. Based on the CDR3 plus reference TRBV7-3 and TRBJ2-2, the full variable domain is GAGVSQTPSNKVTEKGKYVELRCDPISGHTALYWYRQSLGQGPEFLIYFQGTGAADDSGLPNDRFFAVRPEGSVSTLKIQRTERGDSAVYLCASSTGQGRTGELFFGEGSRLTVL.